These T cell receptor beta chains were read from a single sample in a study of T cell repertoires in cytomegalovirus infection. For these TCRs, the target antigens are not known. MiXCR was run by TCRdb on the reads, yielding one entry per CDR3 protein. The sample shows 450,000 to 600,000 distinct CDR3 sequences, roughly 43% of them seen only once. The sequencing here drew on cultured PBMCs, taken from culture after CMV antigen stimulation. Receptors originate from a human donor in good health (CMV status not recorded). Some clones in this sample may be carry-over from other donors' samples. The CDR3 runs from the conserved cysteine through the conserved F or W. The order of the fields is J gene, D gene, V gene, clone size, CDR3 DNA, CDR3 protein. The D gene is left open where the match is weak. The listing skips clone size in some rows; elsewhere it reads once, few, many or a size class.

J: TRBJ2-7
D: NA
V: TRBV4-3
size: NA
DNA: TGCGCCAGCAGCAGAACTAGCTCAGATCACTACGAGCAGTACTTC
CDR3: CASSRTSSDHYEQYF

J: TRBJ1-4
D: NA
V: TRBV18
size: few
DNA: TGTGCCAGCTCACCTGGGACACCGAATGAAAAACTGTTTTTT
CDR3: CASSPGTPNEKLFF

J: TRBJ2-3
D: NA
V: TRBV11-2
size: NA
DNA: TGTGCCAGCAGCCAAGATACAACCTGGACAGATACGCAGTATTTT
CDR3: CASSQDTTWTDTQYF

J: TRBJ1-1
D: TRBD1
V: TRBV7-2
size: many
DNA: TGTGCCAGCAGCTTGGACAGGGGGTACGTGGAAGCTTTCTTT
CDR3: CASSLDRGYVEAFF

J: TRBJ2-1
D: NA
V: TRBV18
size: NA
DNA: TGTGCCAGCTCGCCGCAGGGGTCGGATGAGCAGTTCTTC
CDR3: CASSPQGSDEQFF

J: TRBJ1-5
D: NA
V: TRBV29-1
size: NA
DNA: TGCAGCGTTGAAGGAATAAGGGGCGTTCGGGATCAGCCCCAGCATTTT
CDR3: CSVEGIRGVRDQPQHF

J: TRBJ2-7
D: NA
V: TRBV7-6
size: once
DNA: TGTGCCAGCAGCCCCGCCCTGACTACCCTGGACGAGCAGTACTTC
CDR3: CASSPALTTLDEQYF

J: TRBJ1-4
D: NA
V: TRBV7-9
size: NA
DNA: TGTGCCAGCAGCTTAGGGTTGCAGCCGAGGACACCCACTGAAAAACTGTTTTTT
CDR3: CASSLGLQPRTPTEKLFF

J: TRBJ2-7
D: NA
V: TRBV6-2/TRBV6-3
size: NA
DNA: TGTGCCAGCGGGGCTAGCCGACTTGAGCAGTACTTC
CDR3: CASGASRLEQYF

J: TRBJ2-3
D: NA
V: TRBV3-1
size: NA
DNA: TGTGCCAGCAGCCCTGGAGGGCAGGGAGTTTCCACAGATACGCAGTATTTT
CDR3: CASSPGGQGVSTDTQYF

J: TRBJ2-1
D: NA
V: TRBV4-3
size: NA
DNA: TGCGCCAGCAGCCAAACCCTTACCCGACCGAGGAGCTCCTACAATGAGCAGTTCTTC
CDR3: CASSQTLTRPRSSYNEQFF

J: TRBJ2-5
D: NA
V: TRBV7-2
size: few
DNA: TGTGCCAGCAGCTTAAGGCCAGGAGGAGAGACCCAGTACTTC
CDR3: CASSLRPGGETQYF

J: TRBJ1-5
D: TRBD1
V: TRBV15
size: NA
DNA: TGTGCCACCAGCAGAGGCGGGACAGGGAATCAGCCCCAGCATTTT
CDR3: CATSRGGTGNQPQHF

J: TRBJ2-1
D: TRBD2
V: TRBV11-2
size: NA
DNA: TGTGCCAGCAGCATTCTTCCGGGACTAGCGTTCTACAATGAGCAGTTCTTC
CDR3: CASSILPGLAFYNEQFF

J: TRBJ1-1
D: NA
V: TRBV12-3/TRBV12-4
size: few
DNA: TGTGCCAGCGCCCTTGGCCAGTACACTGAAGCTTTCTTT
CDR3: CASALGQYTEAFF

J: TRBJ2-6
D: NA
V: TRBV27
size: few
DNA: TGTGCCAGCAGTGGAGGGGGGGCCAACGTCCTGACTTTC
CDR3: CASSGGGANVLTF

J: TRBJ2-7
D: NA
V: TRBV7-2
size: many
DNA: TGTGCCAGCAGCCCGTGGGGGTCCGTGGACGAGCAGTACTTC
CDR3: CASSPWGSVDEQYF

J: TRBJ1-1
D: NA
V: TRBV2
size: NA
DNA: TGTGCCAGCAGTGATGGAGTTGAAGCTTTCTTT
CDR3: CASSDGVEAFF

J: TRBJ2-7
D: TRBD1
V: TRBV7-2
size: NA
DNA: TGTGCCAGCAGACTGTGGGACAGCTCCTACGAGCAGTACTTC
CDR3: CASRLWDSSYEQYF

J: TRBJ2-7
D: NA
V: TRBV4-1
size: NA
DNA: TGCGCCAGCAGCCAAGTAATCCGACAAGGAACGAGCTCCTACGAGCAGTACTTC
CDR3: CASSQVIRQGTSSYEQYF

J: TRBJ2-3
D: NA
V: TRBV7-2
size: few
DNA: TGTGCCAGCAGCTTAGCATACACTTCGGCCGCAGATACGCAGTATTTT
CDR3: CASSLAYTSAADTQYF

J: TRBJ2-6
D: NA
V: TRBV7-2
size: NA
DNA: TGTGCCAGCAGCTTAGCCGGGTGGGCCAACGTCCTGACTTTC
CDR3: CASSLAGWANVLTF

J: TRBJ2-4
D: NA
V: TRBV7-9
size: few
DNA: TGTGCCAGCAGCTCCGGTGTTACCGGTAATGGCATTCAGTACTTC
CDR3: CASSSGVTGNGIQYF

J: TRBJ2-3
D: NA
V: TRBV7-2
size: few
DNA: TGTGCCAGCAGCGCCCAGGGGCGGACAGATACGCAGTATTTT
CDR3: CASSAQGRTDTQYF

J: TRBJ2-7
D: NA
V: TRBV7-6
size: NA
DNA: TGTGCCAGCAGCTTGGACATCTACGAGCAGTACTTC
CDR3: CASSLDIYEQYF

J: TRBJ2-5
D: NA
V: TRBV5-1
size: NA
DNA: TGCGCCAGCAGCTTGGCCGCCAGGGATCATAAAGAGACCCAGTACTTC
CDR3: CASSLAARDHKETQYF

J: TRBJ2-1
D: TRBD2
V: TRBV7-8
size: once
DNA: TGTGCCAGCAGCTTAACCGGGACTAGCCAATACAATGAGCAGTTCTTC
CDR3: CASSLTGTSQYNEQFF

J: TRBJ2-4
D: NA
V: TRBV20-1
size: NA
DNA: TGCAGTGCCCCGACTAGTTGGGGGAAAAACATTCAGTACTTC
CDR3: CSAPTSWGKNIQYF

J: TRBJ2-1
D: NA
V: TRBV5-1
size: NA
DNA: TGCGCCAGCAGCTTAGAGGGGTCCAGCTCCTACAATGAGCAGTTCTTC
CDR3: CASSLEGSSSYNEQFF

J: TRBJ2-2
D: NA
V: TRBV7-8
size: NA
DNA: TGTGCCAGCAGCCTCAGGATGGGGCGAGGGCTCGGGGAGCTGTTTTTT
CDR3: CASSLRMGRGLGELFF

J: TRBJ2-2
D: TRBD2
V: TRBV4-1
size: NA
DNA: TGCGCCAGCAGGGGCCAGCGGGAGCGGATCGGGGAGCTGTTTTTT
CDR3: CASRGQRERIGELFF

J: TRBJ1-3
D: NA
V: TRBV11-2
size: once
DNA: TGTGCCAGCACTGGGTATTTAGCTGGAAACACCATATATTTT
CDR3: CASTGYLAGNTIYF

J: TRBJ2-3
D: NA
V: TRBV7-8
size: NA
DNA: TGTGCCAGCAGCTCCACTAGGACTCGGTCAGATACGCAGTATTTT
CDR3: CASSSTRTRSDTQYF

J: TRBJ1-5
D: NA
V: TRBV7-8
size: few
DNA: TGTGCCAGCAGCATACTTTGGGGTAGGGGAAGGGGCGGCAATCAGCCCCAGCATTTT
CDR3: CASSILWGRGRGGNQPQHF

J: TRBJ2-3
D: NA
V: TRBV7-6
size: NA
DNA: TGTGCCAGCAGCTTCAGGCCAGATTCAGATACGCAGTATTTT
CDR3: CASSFRPDSDTQYF

J: TRBJ1-2
D: TRBD1
V: TRBV7-2
size: few
DNA: TGTGCCAGCAGCTCCCTACAGGGGATCTATGGCTACACCTTC
CDR3: CASSSLQGIYGYTF

J: TRBJ1-1
D: NA
V: TRBV6-2/TRBV6-3
size: few
DNA: TGTGCCAGCAGTTATCCCACAAGGAACACTGAAGCTTTCTTT
CDR3: CASSYPTRNTEAFF

J: TRBJ1-1
D: NA
V: TRBV19
size: few
DNA: TGTGCCAGTAGTATTGGGGACGTCGGAGGCACTGAAGCTTTCTTT
CDR3: CASSIGDVGGTEAFF

J: TRBJ1-2
D: NA
V: TRBV12-3/TRBV12-4
size: once
DNA: TGTGCCAGCAGTTTTCTGGCAGGGCGAGGCTACACCTTC
CDR3: CASSFLAGRGYTF

J: TRBJ1-4
D: NA
V: TRBV7-9
size: NA
DNA: TGTGCCAGCAGCCCTAGATGGGGACCGATTAATGAAAAACTGTTTTTT
CDR3: CASSPRWGPINEKLFF

J: TRBJ2-5
D: TRBD2
V: TRBV7-2
size: many
DNA: TGTGCCAGCAGCTTAGGGATACTAGCGGGGAGCCAAGAGACCCAGTACTTC
CDR3: CASSLGILAGSQETQYF

J: TRBJ1-6
D: NA
V: TRBV7-6
size: few
DNA: TGTGCCAGCAGCTTTCTCCAGGGCTTCAATTCACCCCTCCACTTT
CDR3: CASSFLQGFNSPLHF

J: TRBJ1-6
D: NA
V: TRBV7-8
size: NA
DNA: TGTGCCAGCAGCTTAGGTCCGGGCTACGTTTCACCCCTCCACTTT
CDR3: CASSLGPGYVSPLHF

J: TRBJ2-7
D: TRBD2
V: TRBV7-2
size: few
DNA: TGTGCCAGCAGCTTAGCGTCTGCGGGAGGAGTCTACGAGCAGTACTTC
CDR3: CASSLASAGGVYEQYF

J: TRBJ1-4
D: NA
V: TRBV28
size: few
DNA: TGTGCCAGCACCAGGGAGGGTGAAAAACTGTTTTTT
CDR3: CASTREGEKLFF

J: TRBJ2-5
D: NA
V: TRBV7-2
size: NA
DNA: TGTGCCAGCAGATTCACCGGTGCGGAGACCCAGTACTTC
CDR3: CASRFTGAETQYF

J: TRBJ2-1
D: NA
V: TRBV6-6
size: few
DNA: TGTGCCAGCAGTTACTCCGGAGGATGGCAGTTCTTC
CDR3: CASSYSGGWQFF

J: TRBJ1-1
D: NA
V: TRBV11-2
size: NA
DNA: TGTGCCAGCAGGGGGTTGCGTGACACTGAAGCTTTCTTT
CDR3: CASRGLRDTEAFF

J: TRBJ2-3
D: NA
V: TRBV5-6
size: NA
DNA: TGTGCCAGCAGCTTCGATACCACGGGGACAGATACGCAGTATTTT
CDR3: CASSFDTTGTDTQYF

J: TRBJ2-5
D: TRBD2
V: TRBV7-2
size: NA
DNA: TGTGCCAGCAGACCTGGGCGGGGGATGGAGACCCAGTACTTC
CDR3: CASRPGRGMETQYF

J: TRBJ1-2
D: NA
V: TRBV7-2
size: few
DNA: TGTGCCAGCAGCCTGCGGGGGGTGGAAGACTATGGCTACACCTTC
CDR3: CASSLRGVEDYGYTF

J: TRBJ2-7
D: NA
V: TRBV7-6
size: NA
DNA: TGTGCCAGCAGCTTTAAGTCCTACGAGCAGTACTTC
CDR3: CASSFKSYEQYF

J: TRBJ2-7
D: TRBD1
V: TRBV7-1
size: NA
DNA: TGTGCCAGCAGTCCTGGCCTTAGGAGACAGGGGATCTACGAGCAGTACTTC
CDR3: CASSPGLRRQGIYEQYF

J: TRBJ2-3
D: TRBD1
V: TRBV6-2/TRBV6-3
size: once
DNA: TGTGCCAGCAGTTTCGCCGGGACAGGGGGCGCGGATACGCAGTATTTT
CDR3: CASSFAGTGGADTQYF

J: TRBJ1-3
D: NA
V: TRBV28
size: few
DNA: TGTGCCAGCGGACGGAACTCTGGAAACACCATATATTTT
CDR3: CASGRNSGNTIYF

J: TRBJ2-3
D: TRBD2
V: TRBV11-3
size: few
DNA: TGTGCCAGCAGCTTAGATATCGGACTAGCGGGGACTCGCACAGATACGCAGTATTTT
CDR3: CASSLDIGLAGTRTDTQYF

J: TRBJ1-2
D: NA
V: TRBV4-1
size: NA
DNA: TGCGCCAGCAGCCAAGTGGGGGTGCGGGGGTATGGCTACACCTTC
CDR3: CASSQVGVRGYGYTF

J: TRBJ1-6
D: TRBD1
V: TRBV6-5
size: NA
DNA: TGTGCCAGCAGTCCCCTGGGACAGTTCAGGGATTCACCCCTCCACTTT
CDR3: CASSPLGQFRDSPLHF

J: TRBJ1-2
D: NA
V: TRBV4-1
size: NA
DNA: TGCGCCAGCAGCCAAGATCCTGAGGGGCTTTCTGGAGGCTACACCTTC
CDR3: CASSQDPEGLSGGYTF

J: TRBJ2-1
D: NA
V: TRBV10-3
size: NA
DNA: TGTGCCATCAGTGATCTAGATGATGAGCAGTTCTTC
CDR3: CAISDLDDEQFF